This entry describes one TCR beta chain. This likely reflects a read error, since a far larger clone is one base away. This table comes from immunoSEQ multiplex PCR, and its TCRdb copy is limited to in-frame clones, with some not included. The data hold under 250,000 clones, with 80% to 90% observed a single time. The data were obtained in a study of blood T cell repertoires in COVID-19. This CDR3 contains 15 residues. Per the germline V gene, CDR1 is SEHNR and CDR2 is FQNEAQ (reference sequence). V gave up 5 bases and J gave up 7 bases; unmatched junction bases: 10. The V call is TRBV7-9, the J call TRBJ2-2; 7 bases match TRBD2. The source of this sequence is a woman between 50 and 59 years old with active or convalescent COVID-19. The specimen was peripheral blood. This CDR3 reads CASSLCGGNDGELFF. Here the CDR3 DNA reads TGTGCCAGCAGCCTGTGCGGGGGTAACGACGGGGAGCTGTTTTTT.